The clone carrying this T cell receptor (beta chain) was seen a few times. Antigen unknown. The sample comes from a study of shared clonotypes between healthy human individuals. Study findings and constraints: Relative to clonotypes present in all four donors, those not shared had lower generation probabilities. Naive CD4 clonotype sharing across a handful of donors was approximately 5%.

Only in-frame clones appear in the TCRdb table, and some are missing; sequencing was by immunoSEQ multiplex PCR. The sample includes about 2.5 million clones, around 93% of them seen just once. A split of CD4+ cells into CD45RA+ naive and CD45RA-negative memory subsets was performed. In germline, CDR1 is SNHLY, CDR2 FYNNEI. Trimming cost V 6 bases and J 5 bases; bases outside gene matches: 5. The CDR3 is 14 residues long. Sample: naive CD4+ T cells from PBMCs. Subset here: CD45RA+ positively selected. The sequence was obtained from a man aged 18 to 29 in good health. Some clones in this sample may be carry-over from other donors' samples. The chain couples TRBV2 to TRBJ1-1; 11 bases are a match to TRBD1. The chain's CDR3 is CASRKGQGATEAFF. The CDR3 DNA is TGTGCCAGCAGAAAAGGACAGGGGGCGACTGAAGCTTTCTTT.